This T cell receptor (beta chain) was identified in a study of OX40 agonist ivuxolimab in advanced cancers. Study-level findings and limits: More expanded clones were seen, on average, in CD8+ T cells than in CD4+.

Only a few counts were recorded for this clone. Its antigen is unknown. The assay was immunoSEQ multiplex PCR, and TCRdb's table has in-frame clones only and misses some. The sample lists approximately 35,000 clones; 88% were seen once. The CDR3 contains 14 residues. Germline trimming cut 8 bases from V and 3 bases from J; bases unmatched to any gene: 7. Germline CDR1 KGHSH, CDR2 LQKENI. The TCR originated in an adult with an advanced solid tumor such as melanoma, head and neck, liver or kidney cancer. This chain uses TRBV18 with TRBJ2-7; the match to TRBD1 covers 10 bases. This sample comprised CD4+ or CD8+ T cells sorted from blood, obtained in a trial of the OX40 agonist ivuxolimab. CDR3 in amino acids: CASAWDRGGYEQYF. CDR3 nucleotide sequence: TGTGCCAGCGCTTGGGACAGGGGTGGCTACGAGCAGTACTTC.